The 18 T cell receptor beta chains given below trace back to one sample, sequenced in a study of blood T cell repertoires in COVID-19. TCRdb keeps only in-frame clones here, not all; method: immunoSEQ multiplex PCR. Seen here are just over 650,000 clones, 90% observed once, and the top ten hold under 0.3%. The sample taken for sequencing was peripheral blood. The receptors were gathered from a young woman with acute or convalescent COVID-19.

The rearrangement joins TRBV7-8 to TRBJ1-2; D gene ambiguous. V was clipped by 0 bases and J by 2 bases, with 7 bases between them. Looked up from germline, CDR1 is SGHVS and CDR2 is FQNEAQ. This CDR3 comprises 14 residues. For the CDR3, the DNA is TGTGCCAGCAGCTTAGCCGGGGTCAACTATGGCTACACCTTC. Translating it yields CASSLAGVNYGYTF.

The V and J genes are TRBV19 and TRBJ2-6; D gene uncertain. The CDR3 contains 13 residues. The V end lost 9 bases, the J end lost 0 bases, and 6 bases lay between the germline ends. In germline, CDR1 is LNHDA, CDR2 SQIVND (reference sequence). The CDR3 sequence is CASSSSGANVLTF. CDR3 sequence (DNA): TGTGCCAGCTCGAGCTCTGGGGCCAACGTCCTGACTTTC.

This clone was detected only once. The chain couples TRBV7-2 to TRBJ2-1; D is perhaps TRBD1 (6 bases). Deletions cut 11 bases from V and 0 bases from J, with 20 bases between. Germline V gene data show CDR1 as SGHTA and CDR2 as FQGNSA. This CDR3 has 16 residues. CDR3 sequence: CAGPRQAGSSYNEQFF. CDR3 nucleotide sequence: TGTGCCGGCCCTAGACAGGCCGGAAGCTCCTACAATGAGCAGTTCTTC.

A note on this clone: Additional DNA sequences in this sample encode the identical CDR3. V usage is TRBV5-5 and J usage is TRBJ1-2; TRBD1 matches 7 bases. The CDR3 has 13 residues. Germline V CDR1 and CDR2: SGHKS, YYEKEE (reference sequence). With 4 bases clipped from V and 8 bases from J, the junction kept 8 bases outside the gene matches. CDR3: CASSPDRVGGYTF. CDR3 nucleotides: TGTGCCAGCAGCCCAGACAGGGTAGGAGGCTACACCTTC.

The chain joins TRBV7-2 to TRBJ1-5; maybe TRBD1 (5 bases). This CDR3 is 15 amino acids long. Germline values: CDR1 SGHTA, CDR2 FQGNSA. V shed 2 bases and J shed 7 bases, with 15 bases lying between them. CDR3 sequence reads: CASSLSYRIVQPQHF. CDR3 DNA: TGTGCCAGCAGCTTATCGTACAGGATCGTCCAGCCCCAGCATTTT.

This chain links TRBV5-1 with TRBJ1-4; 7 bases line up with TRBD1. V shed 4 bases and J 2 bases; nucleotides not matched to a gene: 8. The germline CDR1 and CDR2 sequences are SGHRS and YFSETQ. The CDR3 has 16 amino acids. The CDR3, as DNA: TGCGCCAGCAGCCGTACTCCACAGGGGACTAATGAAAAACTGTTTTTT. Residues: CASSRTPQGTNEKLFF.

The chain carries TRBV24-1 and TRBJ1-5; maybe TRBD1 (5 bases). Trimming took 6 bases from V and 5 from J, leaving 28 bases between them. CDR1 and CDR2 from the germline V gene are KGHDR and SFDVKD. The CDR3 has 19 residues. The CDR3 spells CATSWRGEQRGLTYQPQHF. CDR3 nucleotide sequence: TGTGCCACCAGTTGGCGCGGCGAACAGCGGGGGTTAACCTATCAGCCCCAGCATTTT.

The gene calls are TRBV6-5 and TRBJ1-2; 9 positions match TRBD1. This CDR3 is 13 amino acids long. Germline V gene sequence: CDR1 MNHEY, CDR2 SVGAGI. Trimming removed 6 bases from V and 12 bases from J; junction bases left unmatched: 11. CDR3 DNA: TGTGCCAGCAGCGAGACAGGGGGTGGTTACGACACCTTC. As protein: CASSETGGGYDTF.

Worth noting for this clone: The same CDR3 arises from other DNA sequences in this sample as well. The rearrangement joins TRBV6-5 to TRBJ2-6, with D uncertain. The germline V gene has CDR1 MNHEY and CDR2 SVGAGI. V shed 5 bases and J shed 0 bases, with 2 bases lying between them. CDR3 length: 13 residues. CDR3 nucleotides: TGTGCCAGCAGTCGCTCTGGGGCCAACGTCCTGACTTTC. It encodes CASSRSGANVLTF.

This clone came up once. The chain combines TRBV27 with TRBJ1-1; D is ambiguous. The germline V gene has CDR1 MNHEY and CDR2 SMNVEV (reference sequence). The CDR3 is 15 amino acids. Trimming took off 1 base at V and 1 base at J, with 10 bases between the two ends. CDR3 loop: CASSLWSGGNTEAFF. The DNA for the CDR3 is TGTGCCAGCAGTTTATGGTCGGGAGGGAACACTGAAGCTTTCTTT.

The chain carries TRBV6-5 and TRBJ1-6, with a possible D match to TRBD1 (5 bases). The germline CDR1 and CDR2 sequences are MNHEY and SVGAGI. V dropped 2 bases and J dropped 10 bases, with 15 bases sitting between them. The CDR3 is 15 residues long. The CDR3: CASSYDTAGNSPLHF. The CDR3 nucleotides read TGTGCCAGCAGTTACGATACGGCAGGGAACTCACCCCTCCACTTT.

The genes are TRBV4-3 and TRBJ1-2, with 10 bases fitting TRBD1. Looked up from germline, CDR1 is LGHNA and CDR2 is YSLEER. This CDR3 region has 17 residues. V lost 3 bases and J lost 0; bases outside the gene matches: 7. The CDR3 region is CASSQLIGTGANYGYTF. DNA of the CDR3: TGCGCCAGCAGCCAGCTGATTGGGACAGGGGCTAACTATGGCTACACCTTC.

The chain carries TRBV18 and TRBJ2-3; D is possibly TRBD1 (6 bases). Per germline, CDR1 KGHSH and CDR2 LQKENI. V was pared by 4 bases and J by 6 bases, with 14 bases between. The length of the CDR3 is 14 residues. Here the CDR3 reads CASSLYRDTDTQYF. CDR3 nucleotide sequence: TGTGCCAGCTCACTTTACCGGGACACCGATACGCAGTATTTT.

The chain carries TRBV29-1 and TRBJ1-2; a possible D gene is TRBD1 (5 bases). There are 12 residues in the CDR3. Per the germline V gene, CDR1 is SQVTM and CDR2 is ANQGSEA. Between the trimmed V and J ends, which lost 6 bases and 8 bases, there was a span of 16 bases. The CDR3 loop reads CSVDQGAMGYTF. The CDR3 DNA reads TGCAGCGTCGACCAGGGTGCTATGGGCTACACCTTC.

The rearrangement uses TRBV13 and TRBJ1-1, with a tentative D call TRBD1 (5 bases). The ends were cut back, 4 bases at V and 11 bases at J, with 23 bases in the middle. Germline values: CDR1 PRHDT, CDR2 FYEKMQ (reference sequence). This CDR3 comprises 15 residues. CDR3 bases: TGTGCCAGCAGCTCCCCTACTGACAGAACAAAGGAGGCTTTCTTT. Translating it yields CASSSPTDRTKEAFF.

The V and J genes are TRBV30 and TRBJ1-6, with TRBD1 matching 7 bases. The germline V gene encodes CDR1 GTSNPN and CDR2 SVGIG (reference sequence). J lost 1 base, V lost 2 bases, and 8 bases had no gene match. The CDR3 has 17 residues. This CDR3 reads CAWSTPYRGSYNSPLHF. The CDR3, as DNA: TGTGCCTGGAGTACCCCCTACAGGGGTTCCTATAATTCACCCCTCCACTTT.

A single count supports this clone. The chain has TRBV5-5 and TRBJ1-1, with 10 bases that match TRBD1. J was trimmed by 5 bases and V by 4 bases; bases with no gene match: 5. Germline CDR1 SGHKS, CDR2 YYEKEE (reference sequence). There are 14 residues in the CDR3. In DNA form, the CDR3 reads TGTGCCAGCAGCGTCGGGACAGGGGTTACTGAAGCTTTCTTT. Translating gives CASSVGTGVTEAFF.

The CDR3 protein is CASSSGLAGVYEQFF. CDR3 nucleotides: TGTGCCAGCAGCTCCGGACTAGCGGGGGTGTATGAGCAGTTCTTC. This rearrangement joins TRBV13 to TRBJ2-1, with 13 bases fitting TRBD2. The V gene end was trimmed by 4 bases and the J gene end by 8 bases; junction bases not matched to a gene: 5. The CDR3 is made up of 15 amino acids. Per the germline V gene, CDR1 is PRHDT and CDR2 is FYEKMQ (reference sequence).